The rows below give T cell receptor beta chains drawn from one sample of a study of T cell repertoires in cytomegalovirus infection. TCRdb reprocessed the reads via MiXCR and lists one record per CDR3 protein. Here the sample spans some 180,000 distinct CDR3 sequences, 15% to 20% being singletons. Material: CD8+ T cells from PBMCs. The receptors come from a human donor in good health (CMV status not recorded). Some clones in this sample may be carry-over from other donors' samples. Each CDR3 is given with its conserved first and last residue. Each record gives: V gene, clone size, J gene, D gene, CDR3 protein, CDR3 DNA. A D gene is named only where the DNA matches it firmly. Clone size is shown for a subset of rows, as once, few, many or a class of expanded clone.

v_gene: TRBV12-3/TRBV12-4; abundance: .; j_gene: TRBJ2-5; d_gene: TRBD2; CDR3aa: CASNKGLAISQETQYF; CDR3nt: TGTGCCAGCAATAAGGGACTAGCGATCTCCCAAGAGACCCAGTACTTC
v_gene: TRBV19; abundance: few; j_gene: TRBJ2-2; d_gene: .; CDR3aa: CASSIDRTLSFNTGELFF; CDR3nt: TGTGCCAGTAGTATAGACCGGACCTTATCTTTTAACACCGGGGAGCTGTTTTTT
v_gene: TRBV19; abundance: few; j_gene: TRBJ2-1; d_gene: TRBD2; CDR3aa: CASSLYPGTSGGHNSYNEQFF; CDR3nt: TGTGCCAGTAGCCTTTATCCCGGGACTAGCGGGGGGCATAACTCCTACAATGAGCAGTTCTTC
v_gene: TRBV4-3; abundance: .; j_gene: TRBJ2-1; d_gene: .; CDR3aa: CASSLGLPYNEQFF; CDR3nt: TGCGCCAGCAGCCTTGGACTACCGTACAATGAGCAGTTCTTC
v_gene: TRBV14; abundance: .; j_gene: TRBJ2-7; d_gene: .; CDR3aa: CASSLQYEQYF; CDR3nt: TGTGCCAGCAGCCTCCAATACGAGCAGTACTTC
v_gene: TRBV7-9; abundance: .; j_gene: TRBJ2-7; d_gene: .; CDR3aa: CASSVVPGQSFSYEQYF; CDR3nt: TGTGCCAGCAGCGTGGTACCGGGACAAAGTTTCTCCTACGAGCAGTACTTC
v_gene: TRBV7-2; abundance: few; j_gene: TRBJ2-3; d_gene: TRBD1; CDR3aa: CASSLGLDRADTQYF; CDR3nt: TGTGCCAGCAGCTTAGGCCTTGACAGGGCCGATACGCAGTATTTT
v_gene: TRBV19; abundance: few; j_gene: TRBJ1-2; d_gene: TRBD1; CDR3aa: CASSIQGEMFGYTF; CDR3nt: TGTGCCAGTAGTATTCAGGGGGAGATGTTCGGCTACACCTTC
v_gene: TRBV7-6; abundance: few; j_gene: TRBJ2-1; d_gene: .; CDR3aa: CASSETRMGGNEQFF; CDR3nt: TGTGCCAGCAGCGAAACTAGGATGGGAGGCAATGAGCAGTTCTTC
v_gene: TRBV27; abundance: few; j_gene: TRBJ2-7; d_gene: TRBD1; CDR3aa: CASSLSGTVKQYF; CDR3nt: TGTGCCAGCAGTTTGTCCGGGACAGTCAAGCAGTACTTC
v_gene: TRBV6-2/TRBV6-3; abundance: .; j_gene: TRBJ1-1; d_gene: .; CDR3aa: CASSYSVGVRNTEAFF; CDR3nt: TGTGCCAGCAGTTACTCCGTCGGGGTTAGGAACACTGAAGCTTTCTTT
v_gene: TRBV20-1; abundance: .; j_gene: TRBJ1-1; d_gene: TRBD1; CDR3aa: CSARDTGTGNTEAFF; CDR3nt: TGCAGTGCTAGAGATACCGGGACAGGGAACACTGAAGCTTTCTTT
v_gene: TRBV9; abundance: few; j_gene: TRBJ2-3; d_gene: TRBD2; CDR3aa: CASSGSGGAEDTQYF; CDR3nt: TGTGCCAGCAGCGGTAGCGGGGGGGCTGAAGATACGCAGTATTTT
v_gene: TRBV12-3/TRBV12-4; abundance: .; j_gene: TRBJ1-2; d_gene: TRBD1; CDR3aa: CASTPTGTRGYTF; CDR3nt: TGTGCCAGCACCCCGACAGGGACAAGGGGCTACACCTTC
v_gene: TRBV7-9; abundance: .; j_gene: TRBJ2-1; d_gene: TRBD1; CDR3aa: CASSSKTGSDEQFF; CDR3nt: TGTGCCAGCAGCTCAAAGACAGGGAGCGATGAGCAGTTCTTC
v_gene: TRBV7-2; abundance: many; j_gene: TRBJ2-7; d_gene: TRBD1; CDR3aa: CASSLLRDRGYEQYF; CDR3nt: TGTGCCAGCAGCTTACTCCGGGACAGGGGCTACGAGCAGTACTTC
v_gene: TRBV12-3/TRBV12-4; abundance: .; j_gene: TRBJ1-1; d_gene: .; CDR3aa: CASSPPGKTEAFF; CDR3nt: TGTGCCAGCAGTCCCCCCGGGAAAACTGAAGCTTTCTTT
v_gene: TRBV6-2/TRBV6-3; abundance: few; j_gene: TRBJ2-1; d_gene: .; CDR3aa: CASSYGPISYNEQFF; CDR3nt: TGTGCCAGCAGTTACGGGCCCATCTCCTACAATGAGCAGTTCTTC
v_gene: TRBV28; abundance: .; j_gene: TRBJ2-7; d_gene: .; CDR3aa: CASSATRRSSYEQYF; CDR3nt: TGTGCCAGCAGTGCCACCAGGAGGAGCTCCTACGAGCAGTACTTC
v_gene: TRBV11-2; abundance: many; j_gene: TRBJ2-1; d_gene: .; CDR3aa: CASSLRGDEQFF; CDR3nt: TGTGCCAGCAGCTTGAGAGGGGATGAGCAGTTCTTC
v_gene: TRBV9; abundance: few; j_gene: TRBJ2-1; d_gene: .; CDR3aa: CASSVEGAYNEQFF; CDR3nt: TGTGCCAGCAGCGTGGAGGGCGCCTACAATGAGCAGTTCTTC
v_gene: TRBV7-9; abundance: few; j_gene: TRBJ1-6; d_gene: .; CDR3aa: CASSLVGGLASPLHF; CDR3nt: TGTGCCAGCAGCTTAGTTGGGGGCCTTGCTTCACCCCTCCACTTT
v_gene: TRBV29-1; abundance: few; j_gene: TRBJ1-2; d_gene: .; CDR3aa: CSLFDPDIGGYTF; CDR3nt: TGCAGCCTTTTCGACCCTGATATCGGTGGCTACACCTTC
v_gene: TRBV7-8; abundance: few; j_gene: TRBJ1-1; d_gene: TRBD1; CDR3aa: CASSFPLGQGNTEAFF; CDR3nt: TGTGCCAGCAGCTTCCCTCTGGGACAGGGGAACACTGAAGCTTTCTTT
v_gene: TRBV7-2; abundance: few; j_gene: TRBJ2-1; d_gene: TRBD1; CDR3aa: CASSLVGQGFDEQFF; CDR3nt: TGTGCCAGCAGCTTAGTGGGACAGGGGTTCGATGAGCAGTTCTTC
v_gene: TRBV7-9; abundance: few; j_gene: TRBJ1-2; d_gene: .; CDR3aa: CASSSASSGGYGYTF; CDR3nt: TGTGCCAGCAGCTCAGCTTCGAGTGGTGGCTATGGCTACACCTTC
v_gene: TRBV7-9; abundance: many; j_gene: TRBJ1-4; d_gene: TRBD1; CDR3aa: CASRDRTGVDEKLFF; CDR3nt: TGTGCCAGCAGAGACCGGACAGGAGTGGATGAAAAACTGTTTTTT
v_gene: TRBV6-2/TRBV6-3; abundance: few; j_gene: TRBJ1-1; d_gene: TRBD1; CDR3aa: CASSYARDRGLGSAEAFF; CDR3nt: TGTGCCAGCAGTTACGCCCGGGACAGGGGGCTGGGTAGCGCTGAAGCTTTCTTT
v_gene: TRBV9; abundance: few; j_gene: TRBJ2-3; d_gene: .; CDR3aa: CASSHTAGPALETDTQYF; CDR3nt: TGTGCCAGCAGCCACACCGCAGGGCCAGCCCTCGAAACAGATACGCAGTATTTT
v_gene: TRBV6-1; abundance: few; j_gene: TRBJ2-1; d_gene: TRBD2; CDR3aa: CASSDGSGVSYNEQFF; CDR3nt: TGTGCCAGCAGTGACGGTAGCGGGGTTTCCTACAATGAGCAGTTCTTC
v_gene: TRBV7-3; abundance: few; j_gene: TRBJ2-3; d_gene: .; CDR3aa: CASSPRSVGSTTDTQYF; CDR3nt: TGTGCCAGCAGCCCACGGAGCGTTGGGAGTACCACAGATACGCAGTATTTT
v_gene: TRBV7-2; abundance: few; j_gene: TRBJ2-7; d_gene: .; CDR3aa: CASSLRADLGYEQYF; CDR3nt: TGTGCCAGCAGCTTAAGGGCAGACCTAGGTTACGAGCAGTACTTC
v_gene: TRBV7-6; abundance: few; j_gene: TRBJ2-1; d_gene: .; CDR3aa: CASSAAIGPNPREQFF; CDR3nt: TGTGCCAGCAGCGCTGCAATAGGACCCAATCCCCGTGAGCAGTTCTTC
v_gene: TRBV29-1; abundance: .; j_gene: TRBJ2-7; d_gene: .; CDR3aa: CSVSGGPYEQYF; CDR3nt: TGCAGCGTTTCTGGTGGACCCTACGAGCAGTACTTC
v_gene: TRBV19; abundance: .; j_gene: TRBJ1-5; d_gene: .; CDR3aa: CASSAWVGKSLQPQHF; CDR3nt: TGTGCCAGTAGTGCTTGGGTTGGGAAATCGTTGCAGCCCCAGCATTTT
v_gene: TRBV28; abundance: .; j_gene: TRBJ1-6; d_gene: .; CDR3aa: CASSAEVRSSYNSPLHF; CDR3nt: TGTGCCAGCAGTGCCGAGGTACGGAGCTCCTATAATTCACCCCTCCACTTT
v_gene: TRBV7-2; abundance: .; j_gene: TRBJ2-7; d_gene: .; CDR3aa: CASSLDLLAVGQDYEQYF; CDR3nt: TGTGCCAGCAGCTTAGATCTTCTTGCGGTAGGGCAGGACTACGAGCAGTACTTC
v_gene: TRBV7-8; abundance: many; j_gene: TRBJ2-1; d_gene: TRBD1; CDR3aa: CASSSPLSRDRDGLNEQFF; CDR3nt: TGTGCCAGCAGCTCCCCCCTCAGCCGGGACAGGGACGGCCTAAATGAGCAGTTCTTC
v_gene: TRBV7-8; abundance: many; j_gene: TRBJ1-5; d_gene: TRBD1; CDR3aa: CASSLFGTENQPQHF; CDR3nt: TGTGCCAGCAGCTTATTTGGGACAGAGAATCAGCCCCAGCATTTT
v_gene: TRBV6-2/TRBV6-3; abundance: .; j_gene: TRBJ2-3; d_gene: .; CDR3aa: CASGYSMDTQYF; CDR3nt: TGTGCCAGCGGCTACAGCATGGATACGCAGTATTTT
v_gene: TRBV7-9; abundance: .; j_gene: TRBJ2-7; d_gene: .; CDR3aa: CASSFGGGRVEQYF; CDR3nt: TGTGCCAGCAGCTTTGGAGGGGGAAGGGTCGAGCAGTACTTC
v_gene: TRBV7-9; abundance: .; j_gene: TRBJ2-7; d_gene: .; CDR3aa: CASSPGRGRKYF; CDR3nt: TGTGCCAGCAGCCCCGGGCGGGGGCGGAAGTACTTC
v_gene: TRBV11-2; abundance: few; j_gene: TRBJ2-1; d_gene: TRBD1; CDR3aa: CASSSGGPEQFF; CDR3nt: TGTGCCAGCAGCTCAGGGGGCCCTGAGCAGTTCTTC
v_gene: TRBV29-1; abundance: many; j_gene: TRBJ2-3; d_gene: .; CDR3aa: CSVEDGARGMSTDTQYF; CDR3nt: TGCAGCGTTGAAGATGGTGCCCGGGGGATGTCCACAGATACGCAGTATTTT
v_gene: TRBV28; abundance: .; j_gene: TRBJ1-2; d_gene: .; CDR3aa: CASSRLLQGNYGYTF; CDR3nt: TGTGCCAGCAGTCGCCTACTTCAGGGAAACTATGGCTACACCTTC
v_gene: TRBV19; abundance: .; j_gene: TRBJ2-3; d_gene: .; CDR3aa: CASSIGGTDTQYF; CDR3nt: TGTGCCAGTAGTATCGGCGGCACAGATACGCAGTATTTT
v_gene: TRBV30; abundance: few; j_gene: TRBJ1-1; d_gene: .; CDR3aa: CAWSNGVGTEAFF; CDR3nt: TGTGCCTGGAGCAATGGTGTGGGCACTGAAGCTTTCTTT
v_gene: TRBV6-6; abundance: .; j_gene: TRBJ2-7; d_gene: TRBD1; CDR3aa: CASSPELQGLISYEQYF; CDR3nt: TGTGCCAGCAGTCCAGAACTACAGGGGTTAATCTCCTACGAGCAGTACTTC
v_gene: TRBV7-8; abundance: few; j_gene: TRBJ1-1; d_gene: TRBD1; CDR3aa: CASSFRQGRGTEAFF; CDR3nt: TGTGCCAGCAGCTTCCGACAGGGGAGAGGAACTGAAGCTTTCTTT